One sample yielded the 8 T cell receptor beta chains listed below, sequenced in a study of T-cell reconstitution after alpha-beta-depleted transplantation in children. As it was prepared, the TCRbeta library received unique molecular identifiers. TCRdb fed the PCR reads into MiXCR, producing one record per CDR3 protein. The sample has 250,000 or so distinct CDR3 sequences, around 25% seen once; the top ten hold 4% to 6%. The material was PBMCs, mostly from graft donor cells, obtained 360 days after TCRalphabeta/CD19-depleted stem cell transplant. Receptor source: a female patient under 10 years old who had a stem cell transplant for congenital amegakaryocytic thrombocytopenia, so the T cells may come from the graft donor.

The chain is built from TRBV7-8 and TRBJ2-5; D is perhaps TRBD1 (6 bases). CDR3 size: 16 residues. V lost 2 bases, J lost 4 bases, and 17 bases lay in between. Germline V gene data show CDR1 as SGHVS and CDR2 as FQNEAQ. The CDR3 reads CASSLRLSGVRETQYF. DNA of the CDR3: TGTGCCAGCAGCTTAAGGTTGTCAGGGGTACGAGAGACCCAGTACTTC.

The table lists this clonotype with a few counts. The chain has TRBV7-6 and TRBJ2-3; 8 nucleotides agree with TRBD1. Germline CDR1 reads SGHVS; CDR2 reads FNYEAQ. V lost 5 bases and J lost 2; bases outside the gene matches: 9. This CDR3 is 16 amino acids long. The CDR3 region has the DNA TGTGCCAGCAGCCCGCAGGGGGCGATTTTCACAGATACGCAGTATTTT. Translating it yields CASSPQGAIFTDTQYF.

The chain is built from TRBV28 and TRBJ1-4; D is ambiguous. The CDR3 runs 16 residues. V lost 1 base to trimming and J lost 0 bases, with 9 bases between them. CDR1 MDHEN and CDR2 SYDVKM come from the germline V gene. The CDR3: CASSLFSLSTNEKLFF. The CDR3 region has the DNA TGTGCCAGCAGTTTATTCTCCCTCTCAACTAATGAAAAACTGTTTTTT.

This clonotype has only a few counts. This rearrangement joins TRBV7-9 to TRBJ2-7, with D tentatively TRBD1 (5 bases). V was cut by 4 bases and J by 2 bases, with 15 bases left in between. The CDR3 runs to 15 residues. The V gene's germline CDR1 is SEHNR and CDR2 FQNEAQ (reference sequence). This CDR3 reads CASSSTGEGTYEQYF. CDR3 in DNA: TGTGCCAGCAGCTCCACAGGAGAAGGTACCTACGAGCAGTACTTC.

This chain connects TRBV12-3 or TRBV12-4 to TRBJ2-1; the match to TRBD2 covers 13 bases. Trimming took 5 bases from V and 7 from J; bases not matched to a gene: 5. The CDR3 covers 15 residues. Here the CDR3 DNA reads TGTGCCAGCAGTCGAGGGACTAGCGGGACGAATGAGCAGTTCTTC. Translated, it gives CASSRGTSGTNEQFF.

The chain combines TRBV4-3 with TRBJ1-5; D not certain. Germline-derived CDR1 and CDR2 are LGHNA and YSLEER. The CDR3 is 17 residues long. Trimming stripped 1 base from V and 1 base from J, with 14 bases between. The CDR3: CASSQGVKGSSNQPQHF. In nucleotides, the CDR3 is TGCGCCAGCAGCCAAGGTGTAAAGGGATCGAGCAATCAGCCCCAGCATTTT.

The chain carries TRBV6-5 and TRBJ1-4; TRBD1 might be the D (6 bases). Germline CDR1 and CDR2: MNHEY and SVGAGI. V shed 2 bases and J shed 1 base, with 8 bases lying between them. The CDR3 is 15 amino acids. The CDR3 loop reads CASSYGGQTNEKLFF. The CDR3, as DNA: TGTGCCAGCAGTTACGGGGGGCAAACTAATGAAAAACTGTTTTTT.

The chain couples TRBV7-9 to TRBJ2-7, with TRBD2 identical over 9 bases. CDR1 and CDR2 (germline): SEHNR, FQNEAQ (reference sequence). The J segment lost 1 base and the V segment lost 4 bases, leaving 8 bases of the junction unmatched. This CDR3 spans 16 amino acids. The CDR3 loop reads CASSSPRTSESYEQYF. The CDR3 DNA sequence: TGTGCCAGCAGCTCCCCGCGGACTAGCGAGTCCTACGAGCAGTACTTC.